The rows below give T cell receptor beta chains drawn from one sample of a study of T-cell reconstitution after alpha-beta-depleted transplantation in children. TCRdb independently ran MiXCR on the PCR reads; one entry per CDR3 protein. The sample lists around 700,000 distinct CDR3 sequences; about 12% were seen once. Source: PBMCs, taken before TCRalphabeta/CD19-depleted stem cell transplant. The receptors originated from a girl aged 2-15 years with congenital amegakaryocytic thrombocytopenia, due to receive a stem cell transplant. Both conserved end residues are part of each CDR3. A D gene is named only where the DNA matches it firmly. Clone size is given for some rows only: seen once, a few or many times, or a class if the clone is expanded.

CDR3 protein | CDR3 DNA | clone size | J gene | V gene | D gene
CASSVDLFNNEQFF | TGTGCCAGCAGCGTAGACTTATTTAACAATGAGCAGTTCTTC | . | TRBJ2-1 | TRBV9 | .
CASSRLLSGRADTQYF | TGTGCCAGCAGCCGACTCCTGAGCGGGAGAGCAGATACGCAGTATTTT | few | TRBJ2-3 | TRBV27 | TRBD2
CSADRGYEQYF | TGCAGTGCTGACAGGGGCTACGAGCAGTACTTC | many | TRBJ2-7 | TRBV20-1 | TRBD1
CSVIGPGQDNEQFF | TGCAGTGTTATAGGCCCGGGACAGGACAATGAGCAGTTCTTC | many | TRBJ2-1 | TRBV20-1 | TRBD1
CASSKGTSVTDTQYF | TGTGCCAGCAGCAAGGGGACTAGCGTTACAGATACGCAGTATTTT | . | TRBJ2-3 | TRBV7-8 | TRBD2
CSAKPNRPPRDEQFF | TGCAGTGCTAAGCCTAACCGCCCGCCTCGGGATGAGCAGTTCTTC | many | TRBJ2-1 | TRBV20-1 | .
CASSPLGSSNEKLFF | TGTGCCAGCAGCCCCCTCGGGTCCAGTAATGAAAAACTGTTTTTT | . | TRBJ1-4 | TRBV7-2 | .
CASSLPRTGEETQYF | TGTGCCAGCAGCTTACCCCGGACAGGGGAAGAGACCCAGTACTTC | . | TRBJ2-5 | TRBV7-9 | TRBD1
CASSPPRVASMNTEAFF | TGTGCCAGCAGCCCCCCCAGGGTCGCCTCGATGAACACTGAAGCTTTCTTT | few | TRBJ1-1 | TRBV7-3 | .
CASSQVRSYEQYF | TGCGCCAGCAGCCAAGTGAGGAGTTACGAGCAGTACTTC | many | TRBJ2-7 | TRBV4-1 | .
CASRNRGSSYEQYF | TGTGCCAGCAGAAACAGGGGCTCCTCCTACGAGCAGTACTTC | many | TRBJ2-7 | TRBV28 | TRBD1
CASSPTGTGIAYNEQFF | TGCGCCAGCAGCCCAACCGGGACAGGGATCGCCTACAATGAGCAGTTCTTC | . | TRBJ2-1 | TRBV5-1 | TRBD1
CASSFRSRPGELFF | TGTGCCAGCAGCTTTAGGAGCCGACCCGGGGAGCTGTTTTTT | . | TRBJ2-2 | TRBV7-8 | .
CSVLAGEAYEQYF | TGCAGCGTTCTAGCGGGAGAGGCCTACGAGCAGTACTTC | few | TRBJ2-7 | TRBV29-1 | TRBD2
CASSLILRYGYTF | TGTGCCAGCAGCCTAATTCTCCGCTATGGCTACACCTTC | few | TRBJ1-2 | TRBV7-8 | .
CSAGAATTSTDTQYF | TGCAGTGCAGGGGCAGCGACGACTAGCACAGATACGCAGTATTTT | many | TRBJ2-3 | TRBV20-1 | .
CASSLTGTTYEQYF | TGCGCCAGCAGCCTCACAGGGACGACCTACGAGCAGTACTTC | many | TRBJ2-7 | TRBV5-1 | .
CASSLAGGLSEAFF | TGTGCCAGCAGCTTAGCGGGGGGCCTATCTGAAGCTTTCTTT | many | TRBJ1-1 | TRBV7-9 | .
CASSSLGQKVPEAFF | TGTGCCAGCAGCTCCTTAGGGCAGAAGGTGCCTGAAGCTTTCTTT | few | TRBJ1-1 | TRBV5-4 | .
CASSPLSGIAYEQYF | TGTGCCAGCAGTCCCCTTAGCGGGATCGCTTACGAGCAGTACTTC | few | TRBJ2-7 | TRBV12-3/TRBV12-4 | TRBD2
CASSLLTGNYGYTF | TGTGCCAGCAGCCTCCTTACTGGTAACTATGGCTACACCTTC | . | TRBJ1-2 | TRBV7-9 | .
CASSLVAGRLISQETQYF | TGTGCCAGCAGTTTAGTTGCAGGCCGACTCATTTCCCAAGAGACCCAGTACTTC | many | TRBJ2-5 | TRBV28 | .
CSARETSGNVLEQFF | TGCAGTGCTAGAGAGACTAGCGGGAACGTCCTGGAGCAGTTCTTC | many | TRBJ2-1 | TRBV20-1 | TRBD2
CSQSGHKNIQYF | TGCTCCCAAAGCGGACATAAAAACATTCAGTACTTC | many | TRBJ2-4 | TRBV20-1 | .
CASSLVLQNTEAFF | TGTGCCAGCAGCTTAGTGTTGCAGAACACTGAAGCTTTCTTT | . | TRBJ1-1 | TRBV7-8 | .
CSARQGYEQYF | TGCAGTGCTAGACAGGGATACGAGCAGTACTTC | many | TRBJ2-7 | TRBV20-1 | .
CASSLVGQGADTQYF | TGTGCCAGCAGTTTAGTGGGACAGGGAGCAGATACGCAGTATTTT | . | TRBJ2-3 | TRBV12-3/TRBV12-4 | TRBD1
CASSVGQGAYQPQHF | TGCGCCAGCAGCGTAGGACAGGGGGCATATCAGCCCCAGCATTTT | few | TRBJ1-5 | TRBV5-1 | TRBD1
CASRASWEETQYF | TGTGCCAGCAGGGCTAGCTGGGAAGAGACCCAGTACTTC | many | TRBJ2-5 | TRBV12-3/TRBV12-4 | .
CATSRTLADQETQYF | TGTGCCACCAGCAGAACACTAGCGGACCAAGAGACCCAGTACTTC | many | TRBJ2-5 | TRBV15 | TRBD2
CASSLTGPLTDTQYF | TGTGCCAGCAGTTTAACGGGGCCTCTCACAGATACGCAGTATTTT | many | TRBJ2-3 | TRBV12-3/TRBV12-4 | .
CASSLEVFYGYTF | TGCGCCAGCAGCTTGGAAGTTTTCTATGGCTACACCTTC | many | TRBJ1-2 | TRBV5-1 | .
CASSLDQGNEQYF | TGTGCCAGCAGTTTAGACCAGGGAAACGAGCAGTACTTC | many | TRBJ2-7 | TRBV12-3/TRBV12-4 | .
CASPGGLAYNEQFF | TGTGCCAGCCCCGGGGGACTAGCCTACAATGAGCAGTTCTTC | few | TRBJ2-1 | TRBV12-3/TRBV12-4 | TRBD2
CASTAGWGSYEQYF | TGTGCCAGCACCGCAGGGTGGGGCTCCTACGAGCAGTACTTC | . | TRBJ2-7 | TRBV12-3/TRBV12-4 | .
CASRPAGDTYNEQFF | TGTGCCAGCAGACCTGCAGGGGACACCTACAATGAGCAGTTCTTC | . | TRBJ2-1 | TRBV25-1 | .
CASRILPASYNEQFF | TGTGCCAGCAGGATACTCCCGGCCTCCTACAATGAGCAGTTCTTC | many | TRBJ2-1 | TRBV6-2/TRBV6-3 | .
CASAPLGGIWNEQFF | TGTGCTAGTGCACCCCTAGGGGGGATTTGGAATGAGCAGTTCTTC | few | TRBJ2-1 | TRBV12-5 | .
CASSLVGASGYEQYF | TGCGCCAGCAGCTTGGTGGGGGCTAGCGGTTACGAGCAGTACTTC | once | TRBJ2-7 | TRBV5-1 | .
CASRGTSGSYEQYF | TGTGCCAGCAGGGGGACTAGCGGGTCCTACGAGCAGTACTTC | many | TRBJ2-7 | TRBV2 | TRBD2
CASSFGDGDNEQFF | TGCGCCAGCAGCTTCGGGGACGGGGACAATGAGCAGTTCTTC | many | TRBJ2-1 | TRBV5-1 | .